Presented here are 7 T cell receptor beta chains from one specimen sequenced in a study of T cell responses to AZD1222 COVID-19 vaccine. Using immunoSEQ multiplex PCR, the repertoire was profiled, and TCRdb retains in-frame clones only, with some absent. This sample has about 24,000 clones, with more than 85% found just once. Sequencing was performed on peripheral blood, taken 28 days after the second AZD1222 dose. The receptors were gathered from an adult who received the AZD1222 COVID-19 vaccine.

As DNA, the CDR3 is TGTGCCAGCAGTCGGGGCAAACCTGAAGCTTTCTTT. Its protein is CASSRGKPEAFF. V usage is TRBV12-3 or TRBV12-4 and J usage is TRBJ1-1; a possible D gene is TRBD1 (5 bases). CDR3 length: 12 residues. V gave up 5 bases and J gave up 6 bases, with 10 bases separating them.

CDR3 protein: CASSLGVSYEQYF. The CDR3 DNA is TGTGCCAGCAGCTTAGGAGTCTCCTACGAGCAGTACTTC. The chain links TRBV7-6 to TRBJ2-7; D not resolved. The CDR3 consists of 13 residues. The V gene's germline CDR1 is SGHVS and CDR2 FNYEAQ. Trimming removed 1 base from V and 0 bases from J, with 4 bases in between. The full variable domain, with the rest looked up from reference TRBV7-6 and TRBJ2-7, is GAGVSQSPRYKVTKRGQDVALRCDPISGHVSLYWYRQALGQGPEFLTYFNYEAQQDKSGLPNDRFSAERPEGSISTLTIQRTEQRDSAMYRCASSLGVSYEQYFGPGTRLTVT.

This clone has more than one count but fewer than ten. This chain links TRBV5-5 with TRBJ1-1, with unresolved D. Trimming took 1 base from V and 5 from J, leaving 12 bases between them. CDR1 and CDR2 (germline): SGHKS, YYEKEE (reference sequence). The CDR3 covers 14 residues. The CDR3: CASSLRAGGTEAFF. The DNA of the CDR3 is TGTGCCAGCAGCTTGCGGGCAGGAGGGACTGAAGCTTTCTTT.

The chain employs TRBV7-3 and TRBJ1-1; D not resolved. The CDR3 is made up of 13 amino acids. Germline V CDR1 and CDR2: SGHTA, FQGTGA. V was cut by 4 bases and J by 6 bases, with 12 bases left in between. CDR3 DNA: TGTGCCAGCAGCTCCCGTCGCGGTCCTGAAGCTTTCTTT. It is translated as CASSSRRGPEAFF.

The CDR3 DNA reads TGTGCCAGCTCATTACTAGCGGGGGGCACAGATACGCAGTATTTT. Its protein is CASSLLAGGTDTQYF. The rearrangement joins TRBV2 to TRBJ2-3; 11 bases align to TRBD2. J lost 1 base, V lost 8 bases, and 5 bases had no gene match. The CDR3 contains 15 residues. Germline CDR1 is SNHLY and CDR2 is FYNNEI. Complete variable domain (other parts from reference TRBV2 and TRBJ2-3): EPEVTQTPSHQVTQMGQEVILRCVPISNHLYFYWYRQILGQKVEFLVSFYNNEISEKSEIFDDQFSVERPDGSNFTLKIRSTKLEDSAMYFCASSLLAGGTDTQYFGPGTRLTVL.

The rearrangement joins TRBV5-4 to TRBJ2-7; perhaps TRBD2 as D (6 bases). CDR1 is SGHNT, CDR2 YYREEE, per germline (reference sequence). CDR3 length: 16 amino acids. V was clipped by 4 bases and J by 4 bases, with 21 bases between them. The CDR3 is CASSRVGGWGLYEQYF. DNA of the CDR3: TGTGCCAGCAGCCGAGTGGGGGGTTGGGGCCTATACGAGCAGTACTTC.

The V call is TRBV9, the J call TRBJ2-3, with 8 bases fitting TRBD2. The CDR3 totals 16 residues. V lost 0 bases to trimming and J lost 5 bases; unmatched junction nucleotides: 8. Germline-derived CDR1 and CDR2 are SGDLS and YYNGEE. CDR3 DNA sequence: TGTGCCAGCAGCGTAGATTTAGCGGGGACTCTAGATACGCAGTATTTT. It translates to CASSVDLAGTLDTQYF. The full variable domain, rest sourced from reference TRBV9 and TRBJ2-3, is DSGVTQTPKHLITATGQRVTLRCSPRSGDLSVYWYQQSLDQGLQFLIQYYNGEERAKGNILERFSAQQFPDLHSELNLSSLELGDSALYFCASSVDLAGTLDTQYFGPGTRLTVL.